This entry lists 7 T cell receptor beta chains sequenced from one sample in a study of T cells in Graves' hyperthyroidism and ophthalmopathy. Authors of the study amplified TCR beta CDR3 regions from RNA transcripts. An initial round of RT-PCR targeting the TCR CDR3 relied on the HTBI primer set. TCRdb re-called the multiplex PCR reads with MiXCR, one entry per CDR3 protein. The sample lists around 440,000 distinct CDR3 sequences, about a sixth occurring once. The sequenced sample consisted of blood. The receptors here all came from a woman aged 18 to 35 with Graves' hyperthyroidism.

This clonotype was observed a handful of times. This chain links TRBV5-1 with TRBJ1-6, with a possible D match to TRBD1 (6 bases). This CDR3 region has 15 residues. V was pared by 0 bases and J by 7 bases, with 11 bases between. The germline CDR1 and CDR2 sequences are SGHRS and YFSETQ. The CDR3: CASSLESRGNSPLHF. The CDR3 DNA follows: TGCGCCAGCAGCTTGGAGAGCAGGGGAAATTCACCCCTCCACTTT.

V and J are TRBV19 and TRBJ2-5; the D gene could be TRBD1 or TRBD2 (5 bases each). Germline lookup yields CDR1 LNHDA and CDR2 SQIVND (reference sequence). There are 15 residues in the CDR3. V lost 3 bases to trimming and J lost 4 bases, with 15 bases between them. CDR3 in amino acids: CASSIGTVRGETQYF. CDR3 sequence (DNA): TGTGCCAGTAGTATCGGGACCGTCCGAGGAGAGACCCAGTACTTC.

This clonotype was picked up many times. In DNA, the CDR3 is TGTGCCAGCAGCCCAAGGGGTAGTTCACCATTCGCGAACACCGGGGAGCTGTTTTTT. Its translation is CASSPRGSSPFANTGELFF. This chain joins TRBV7-3 and TRBJ2-2; D perhaps matches TRBD1 (5 bases). CDR1 and CDR2 (germline): SGHTA, FQGTGA. The CDR3 has 19 residues. The germline V and J ends were trimmed by 5 bases and 0 bases, with 22 bases remaining between them.

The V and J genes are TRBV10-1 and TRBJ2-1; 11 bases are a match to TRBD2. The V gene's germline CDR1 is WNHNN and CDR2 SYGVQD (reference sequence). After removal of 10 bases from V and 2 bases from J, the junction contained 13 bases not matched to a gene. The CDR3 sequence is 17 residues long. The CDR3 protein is CATGVGLAGGPYNEQFF. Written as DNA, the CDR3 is TGCGCCACCGGAGTGGGGCTAGCGGGGGGACCCTACAATGAGCAGTTCTTC.

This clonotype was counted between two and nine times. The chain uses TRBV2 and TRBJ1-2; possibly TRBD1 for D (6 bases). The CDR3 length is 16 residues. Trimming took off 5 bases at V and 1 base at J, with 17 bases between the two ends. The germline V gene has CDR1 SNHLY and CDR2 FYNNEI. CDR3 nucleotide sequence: TGTGCCAGCAGTCGCTCCCGGGACACCTTTAACTATGGCTACACCTTC. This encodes CASSRSRDTFNYGYTF.

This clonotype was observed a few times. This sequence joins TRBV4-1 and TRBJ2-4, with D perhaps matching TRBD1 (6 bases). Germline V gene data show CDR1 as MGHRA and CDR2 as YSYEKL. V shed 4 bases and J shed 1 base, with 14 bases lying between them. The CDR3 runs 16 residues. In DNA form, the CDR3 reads TGCGCCAGCAGCCTGCCCCCAGGGGAGGCCAAAAACATTCAGTACTTC. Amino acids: CASSLPPGEAKNIQYF.

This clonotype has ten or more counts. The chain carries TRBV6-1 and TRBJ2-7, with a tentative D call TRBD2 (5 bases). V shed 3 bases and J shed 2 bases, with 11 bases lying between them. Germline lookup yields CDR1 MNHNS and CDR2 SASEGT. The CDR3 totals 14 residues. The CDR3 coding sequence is TGTGCCAGCAGTGACCAGGACTGGACCTACGAGCAGTACTTC. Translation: CASSDQDWTYEQYF.